These 24 T cell receptor beta chains share one sample of origin, sequenced in a study of CD8 T cells in Susac syndrome. RNA in amounts of roughly 0.5 to 1 ug was reverse transcribed with random hexamers. TCRdb passed the immunoSEQ multiplex PCR reads through MiXCR, listing each CDR3 protein once. Among about 150,000 distinct CDR3 sequences listed, 92% were seen once. Sequenced input: CD4+ T cells from PBMCs. The receptors derive from a human donor in good health.

V gene TRBV7-9 combines with J gene TRBJ2-3; 11 positions agree with TRBD1. Germline CDR1 reads SEHNR; CDR2 reads FQNEAQ (reference sequence). CDR3 length: 15 amino acids. V shed 3 bases and J 5 bases; nucleotides not matched to a gene: 4. The CDR3 nucleotides read TGTGCCAGCAGCTTCTCCGGGACAGGGGGAGATACGCAGTATTTT. Encoded protein: CASSFSGTGGDTQYF.

V and J are TRBV11-3 and TRBJ1-1, with 7 bases identical to TRBD1. With V trimmed by 3 bases and J by 3 bases, 4 bases remained unmatched. Germline lookup yields CDR1 SGHNT and CDR2 YENEEA. This CDR3 has 14 amino acids. The CDR3 sequence: CASSFAGGHTEAFF. The CDR3 nucleotides are TGTGCCAGCAGCTTCGCAGGGGGTCACACTGAAGCTTTCTTT.

J is TRBJ1-1 and V is TRBV7-2; D unresolved. Trimming pared 1 base from V and 2 bases from J, leaving 5 bases between. Looked up from germline, CDR1 is SGHTA and CDR2 is FQGNSA. The CDR3 covers 13 residues. The CDR3 coding sequence is TGTGCCAGCAGCTTAGGGTCCAACACTGAAGCTTTCTTT. It codes for CASSLGSNTEAFF.

This chain links TRBV28 with TRBJ2-7; D is unresolved. The CDR3 runs to 14 residues. The germline V and J ends were trimmed by 3 bases and 7 bases, with 16 bases remaining between them. The germline gives CDR1 MDHEN, CDR2 SYDVKM. CDR3 sequence: CASSFGGSVREQYF. The CDR3 bases are TGTGCCAGCAGTTTCGGCGGCTCCGTGAGGGAGCAGTACTTC.

The chain recombines TRBV7-3 with TRBJ2-5; the D call may be TRBD1 or TRBD2 (5 bases each). With 5 bases removed from V and 4 bases from J, the gap between germline ends came to 11 bases. The V gene's germline CDR1 is SGHTA and CDR2 FQGTGA. The CDR3 consists of 13 residues. The CDR3 coding sequence is TGTGCCAGCAGCCCCGGGGCGAGAGAGACCCAGTACTTC. The encoded protein is CASSPGARETQYF.

The V gene is TRBV11-2, the J gene TRBJ1-2, with TRBD1 identical over 7 bases. The CDR3 is 17 amino acids. After removal of 5 bases from V and 4 bases from J, the junction contained 16 bases not matched to a gene. The germline CDR1 and CDR2 sequences are SGHAT and FQNNGV. CDR3 residues: CASSPNRGPIAGYGYTF. As DNA, the CDR3 is TGTGCCAGCAGCCCTAACAGGGGCCCCATTGCGGGCTATGGCTACACCTTC.

V usage is TRBV20-1 and J usage is TRBJ2-7; 8 bases match TRBD1. Germline V gene data show CDR1 as DFQATT and CDR2 as SNEGSKA (reference sequence). V lost 0 bases and J lost 3; bases outside the gene matches: 7. The CDR3 is made up of 15 amino acids. The CDR3 is CSARDPTGVVYEQYF. In nucleotides, the CDR3 is TGCAGTGCTAGAGATCCGACAGGGGTAGTCTACGAGCAGTACTTC.

The genes are TRBV29-1 and TRBJ2-5, with 15 positions matching TRBD2. The CDR3 extends over 17 amino acids. Per the germline V gene, CDR1 is SQVTM and CDR2 is ANQGSEA. The V gene end was trimmed by 2 bases and the J gene end by 5 bases; junction bases not matched to a gene: 9. CDR3 loop: CSVEQGTSGGLGETQYF. The DNA of the CDR3 is TGCAGCGTTGAACAGGGGACTAGCGGGGGGCTCGGGGAGACCCAGTACTTC.

V and J are TRBV24-1 and TRBJ2-5; 9 bases agree with TRBD1. Germline loops: CDR1 KGHDR, CDR2 SFDVKD. This CDR3 is built from 16 residues. Losses at the gene ends were 4 bases for V and 0 bases for J; bases not matched to a gene: 5. In DNA, the CDR3 is TGTGCCACCAGTGAGTCGACAGGGGGGCACCAAGAGACCCAGTACTTC. Protein sequence: CATSESTGGHQETQYF.

This sequence joins TRBV3-1 and TRBJ2-5; 8 bases line up with TRBD1. J gave up 5 bases and V 7 bases, and 6 bases lay outside the gene matches. CDR3 length: 13 residues. The V gene's germline CDR1 is LGHDT and CDR2 YNNKEL (reference sequence). The CDR3 spells CASNQGASETQYF. The CDR3 bases are TGTGCCAGCAACCAGGGGGCGTCGGAGACCCAGTACTTC.

The V gene is TRBV28, the J gene TRBJ2-2; no definite D call. This CDR3 region has 13 residues. Trimming left V 3 bases short and J 6 bases short, with 8 bases between. CDR1 is MDHEN, CDR2 SYDVKM, per germline. The DNA of the CDR3 is TGTGCCAGCAGTTTCAGGTTTTCCGGGGAGCTGTTTTTT. Translating gives CASSFRFSGELFF.

J is TRBJ2-1 and V is TRBV7-3; D is unresolved. The V gene lost 4 bases and the J gene lost 6 bases, with 16 bases spanning the gap. Per the germline V gene, CDR1 is SGHTA and CDR2 is FQGTGA. This CDR3 spans 15 amino acids. This CDR3 is CASSYGPTTSNEQFF. The CDR3, as DNA: TGTGCCAGCAGCTACGGACCCACGACATCCAATGAGCAGTTCTTC.

This clonotype has only a few counts. This sequence joins TRBV29-1 and TRBJ2-3, with D maybe TRBD1 (5 bases). With 4 bases removed from V and 2 bases from J, the gap between germline ends came to 22 bases. CDR3 size: 17 residues. Germline assignment: CDR1 SQVTM and CDR2 ANQGSEA. The chain's CDR3 is CSVGGVPRARTTDTQYF. In DNA form, the CDR3 reads TGCAGCGTTGGTGGGGTTCCCAGGGCTAGGACCACAGATACGCAGTATTTT.

The chain employs TRBV5-1 and TRBJ2-1; 7 nucleotides line up with TRBD2. Germline CDR1 and CDR2: SGHRS and YFSETQ. Losses at the gene ends were 4 bases for V and 3 bases for J; bases not matched to a gene: 10. This CDR3 spans 16 amino acids. Written as DNA, the CDR3 is TGCGCCAGCAGCCTTCGACTAGCTGGGGACTACAATGAGCAGTTCTTC. Translation: CASSLRLAGDYNEQFF. Combining the CDR3 with reference TRBV5-1 and TRBJ2-1 gives the whole variable domain KAGVTQTPRYLIKTRGQQVTLSCSPISGHRSVSWYQQTPGQGLQFLFEYFSETQRNKGNFPGRFSGRQFSNSRSEMNVSTLELGDSALYLCASSLRLAGDYNEQFFGPGTRLTVL.

A single count supports this clonotype. The chain carries TRBV7-9 and TRBJ1-6; no reliable D call. Trimming took off 3 bases at V and 13 bases at J, with 13 bases between the two ends. This CDR3 has 13 amino acids. CDR1 and CDR2 (germline): SEHNR, FQNEAQ (reference sequence). The CDR3 DNA reads as TGTGCCAGCAGCTTTGGAACGTCGGGCCCCCTCCACTTT. This gives the protein CASSFGTSGPLHF.

Only a few counts were recorded for this clonotype. This chain connects TRBV6-2 or TRBV6-3 to TRBJ2-6; D uncertain. Deletions cut 5 bases from V and 0 bases from J, with 8 bases between. Germline-derived CDR1 and CDR2 are MNHEY and SVGEGT. The CDR3 length is 15 residues. The CDR3 sequence: CASSNRVSGANVLTF. DNA of the CDR3: TGTGCCAGCAGTAACCGGGTCTCTGGGGCCAACGTCCTGACTTTC.

The chain carries TRBV20-1 and TRBJ2-7; 8 positions agree with TRBD1. The germline gives CDR1 DFQATT, CDR2 SNEGSKA (reference sequence). Unmatched junction bases numbered 7, after V lost 1 base and J lost 5 bases. The CDR3 is made up of 14 amino acids. This CDR3 is CSARGRTGINEQYF. In nucleotides, the CDR3 is TGCAGTGCTAGAGGTCGGACAGGGATCAACGAGCAGTACTTC.

The J gene is TRBJ2-7, the V gene TRBV5-1, with TRBD2 identical over 12 bases. From germline, CDR1 is SGHRS and CDR2 YFSETQ. Trimming removed 3 bases from V and 4 bases from J; junction bases left unmatched: 5. There are 15 residues in the CDR3. The CDR3 DNA is TGCGCCAGCAGCTCCCCGACTAGCGGGGGATACGAGCAGTACTTC. Residues: CASSSPTSGGYEQYF.

The chain is built from TRBV6-2 or TRBV6-3 and TRBJ2-7, with D possibly being TRBD1 (6 bases). From germline, CDR1 is MNHEY and CDR2 SVGEGT. The V end was cut by 0 bases, the J end by 5 bases, with 17 bases between. This CDR3 contains 16 residues. In nucleotides, the CDR3 is TGTGCCAGCAGTTACTCCCTGAATACAGGGAACCACGAGCAGTACTTC. Translating it yields CASSYSLNTGNHEQYF.

V gene TRBV27 combines with J gene TRBJ1-2; TRBD1 might be the D (5 bases). The V gene lost 0 bases and the J gene lost 8 bases, with 19 bases spanning the gap. Germline CDR1 MNHEY, CDR2 SMNVEV (reference sequence). This CDR3 is 16 amino acids long. For the CDR3, the DNA is TGTGCCAGCAGTTTATCGGGGACTACAACGTATTCAGGCTACACCTTC. Translation gives CASSLSGTTTYSGYTF.

This chain uses TRBV7-3 with TRBJ2-3; D remains unclear. This CDR3 contains 14 residues. Trimming took off 2 bases at V and 0 bases at J, with 6 bases between the two ends. Germline V gene lookup returns CDR1 SGHTA and CDR2 FQGTGA. In nucleotides, the CDR3 is TGTGCCAGCAGCTTACTAAGGAGCACAGATACGCAGTATTTT. This encodes CASSLLRSTDTQYF.

CDR3 in amino acids: CASTRWGQNTGELFF. The DNA for the CDR3 is TGTGCCAGCACCCGGTGGGGACAGAACACCGGGGAGCTGTTTTTT. The chain has TRBV5-8 and TRBJ2-2; D perhaps matches TRBD1 (6 bases). CDR1 is SGHTS and CDR2 is YDEGEE in the germline V gene. The CDR3 spans 15 residues. Trimming left V 6 bases short and J 1 base short, with 13 bases between.

V usage is TRBV2 and J usage is TRBJ2-1, with D perhaps TRBD2 (6 bases). The CDR3 is made up of 14 amino acids. CDR1 and CDR2 (germline): SNHLY, FYNNEI. Trimming took 9 bases from V and 4 from J, leaving 16 bases between them. The chain's CDR3 is CASHWDWTYNEQFF. The CDR3 region has the DNA TGTGCCAGTCATTGGGACTGGACTTACAATGAGCAGTTCTTC.

The chain carries TRBV19 and TRBJ2-3; D is possibly TRBD2 (5 bases). V lost 3 bases and J lost 8, with 9 bases in between. This CDR3 region has 12 residues. Germline loops: CDR1 LNHDA, CDR2 SQIVND (reference sequence). The CDR3, as DNA: TGTGCCAGTAGTATGGACTTGGGTACGCAGTATTTT. As protein: CASSMDLGTQYF.